This T cell receptor (beta chain) was sequenced during a study of cytomegalovirus exposure and HLA in healthy donors. On this clone: Its antigen remains unidentified.

The method was immunoSEQ multiplex PCR; TCRdb's version includes in-frame clones alone and lacks a portion of them. The data show approximately 270,000 clones, with around 90% seen just once and 0.37% held by the top ten. Trimming left V 0 bases short and J 0 bases short, with 12 bases between. Germline V gene sequence: CDR1 KGHSH, CDR2 LQKENI. This CDR3 is 17 amino acids long. Points from the study as a whole: There were 150 or so TCR beta chains listed as cytomegalovirus-associated. High sensitivity and specificity were reportedly achieved when the classifier diagnosed cytomegalovirus status.

While the first cohort had 500 to 700 subjects, the donors belonged to the separate validation cohort of about 110 subjects. The TCR originated in a woman younger than 30 in good health and CMV-seronegative. The sample comprised PBMCs. The J gene is TRBJ1-5, the V gene TRBV18, with TRBD1 as a possible D gene (5 bases). The CDR3 bases are TGTGCCAGCTCACCACCGAAATTGACAGATAGCAATCAGCCCCAGCATTTT. It is translated as CASSPPKLTDSNQPQHF.